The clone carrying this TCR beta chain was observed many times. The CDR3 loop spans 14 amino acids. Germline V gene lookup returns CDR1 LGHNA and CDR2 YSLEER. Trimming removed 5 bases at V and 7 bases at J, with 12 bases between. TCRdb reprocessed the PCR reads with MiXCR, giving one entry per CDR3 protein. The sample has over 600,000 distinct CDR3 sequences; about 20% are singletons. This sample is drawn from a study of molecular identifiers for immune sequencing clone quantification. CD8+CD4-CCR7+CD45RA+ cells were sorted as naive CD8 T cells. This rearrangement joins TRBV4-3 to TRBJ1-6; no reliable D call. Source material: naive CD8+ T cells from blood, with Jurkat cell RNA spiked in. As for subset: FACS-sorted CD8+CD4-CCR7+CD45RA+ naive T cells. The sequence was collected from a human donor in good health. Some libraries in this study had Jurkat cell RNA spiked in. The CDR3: CASSRESPNSPLHF. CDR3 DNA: TGCGCCAGCAGCAGGGAGTCCCCCAATTCACCCCTCCACTTT.